This record concerns one T cell receptor (beta chain) sequence. Its antigen is undetermined. The TRB libraries of cDNA were built by UMI-labeled 5' RACE. TCRdb processed the 5' RACE reads again and assigns one entry to each CDR3 protein, with no DNA. Its table records some 25,000 distinct CDR3 sequences. Approximately 300,000 cells per CD8+ T cell subset were flow-sorted in triplicate. Those CD8+ T cells considered naive were CD45RO-CCR7+CD27+CD95-. This record belongs to a study of CXCR3-negative and CXCR3-positive naive CD8 T cells. The study's findings and limits: Researchers report that CXCR3-positive naive cells carry more hydrophobic TRB CDR3s than CXCR3-negative naive cells. Each naive subset displayed comparably high diversity, whereas memory CD8+ cells displayed much lower diversity.

Germline CDR1 is MNHEY and CDR2 is SVGEGT. The CDR3 is made up of 15 amino acids. The sample was naive CXCR3- CD8+ T cells from blood. The subset denotes: CD45RO-CCR7+CD27+CD95- naive CD8+ T cells lacking CXCR3 (TNR3-). This TCR came from a human donor in good health. Some clones in this sample may be carry-over from other donors' samples. The V gene is TRBV6-2 or TRBV6-3, the J gene TRBJ2-1; lacking DNA, the TRBD1 call made by TCRdb goes unchecked. The CDR3 protein is CASITGNPAYNEQFF.